The following is a T cell receptor beta chain sequence with its context. The antigen is undetermined. The data were taken from a study of Ad26.COV2.S vaccination and SARS-CoV-2 variants. Study context: Intramuscular Ad26.COV2.S at 5x10^10 or 1x10^11 viral particles.

CDR1 is SGDLS, CDR2 YYNGEE, per germline. The V end lost 4 bases, the J end lost 4 bases, and 15 bases lay between the germline ends. CDR3 length: 15 residues. Generated by immunoSEQ multiplex PCR, the TCRdb table keeps only in-frame clones and is missing some. The profile covers around 250,000 clones, with more than 70% appearing a single time and around 3% taken by the ten largest. Findings and limits, study-wide: Compared with placebo recipients, vaccine recipients had higher spike-specific TCR breadth.

The treatment here: some 20 received Ad26.COV2.S at low or high dose, single or two shots; about 5 received placebo; per-sample allocation not given. Material that was analyzed had been drawn on day 63 after the first vaccine or placebo injection. Boston provided a donor who was an adult aged 18-55 years. This TCR came from a person aged 18 to 59 who received the Ad26.COV2.S COVID-19 vaccine or a placebo. Sequenced here: peripheral blood, sampled in a trial of Ad26.COV2.S vaccine versus placebo. This chain joins TRBV9 and TRBJ1-5, with D maybe TRBD1 (6 bases). The DNA of the CDR3 is TGTGCCAGCAGCTTTGGACAGTCCCAAAATCAGCCCCAGCATTTT. Encoded protein: CASSFGQSQNQPQHF.